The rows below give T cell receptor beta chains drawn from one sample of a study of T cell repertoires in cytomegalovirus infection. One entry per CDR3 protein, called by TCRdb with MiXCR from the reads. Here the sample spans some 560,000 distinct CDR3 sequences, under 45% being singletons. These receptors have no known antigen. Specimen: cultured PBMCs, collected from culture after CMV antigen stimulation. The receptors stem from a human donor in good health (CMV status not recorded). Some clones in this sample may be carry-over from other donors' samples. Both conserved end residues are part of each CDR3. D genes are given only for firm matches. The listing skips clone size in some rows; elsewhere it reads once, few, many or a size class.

CASSQTGLPSQGIYNSPLHF,TGCGCCAGCAGCCAAACGGGACTACCCTCACAAGGGATCTATAATTCACCCCTCCACTTT,20,.,TRBV4-1,TRBJ1-6,.
CASSQDLSRTIVTQYF,TGCGCCAGCAGCCAAGATCTAAGTAGGACCATCGTTACGCAGTATTTT,16,few,TRBV4-3,TRBJ2-3,.
CASSFTSGGHSTDTQYF,TGTGCCAGCAGCTTTACTAGCGGGGGGCACAGCACAGATACGCAGTATTTT,17,.,TRBV11-2,TRBJ2-3,TRBD2
CASSLPRGGTGINYGYTF,TGTGCCAGCAGCCTACCTAGGGGGGGGACAGGGATTAACTATGGCTACACCTTC,18,many,TRBV7-2,TRBJ1-2,TRBD1
CASRPQGAGEQYF,TGTGCCAGCAGACCCCAGGGGGCGGGGGAGCAGTACTTC,13,.,TRBV28,TRBJ2-7,TRBD1
CASSLGTTGATNEKLFF,TGTGCCAGCAGCTTGGGGACAACAGGAGCAACTAATGAAAAACTGTTTTTT,17,few,TRBV7-2,TRBJ1-4,.
CASSLEGADGYTF,TGTGCCAGCAGCTTGGAAGGGGCCGATGGCTACACCTTC,13,few,TRBV5-6,TRBJ1-2,.
CAIRTSGSTDTQYF,TGTGCCATCAGGACTAGCGGGAGCACAGATACGCAGTATTTT,14,.,TRBV10-3,TRBJ2-3,TRBD2
CASSFSGRAPHEQFF,TGTGCCAGCAGCTTTAGCGGGAGGGCCCCCCATGAGCAGTTCTTC,15,few,TRBV11-3,TRBJ2-1,TRBD2
CASTGVHEQYF,TGTGCCAGCACAGGGGTCCACGAGCAGTACTTC,11,few,TRBV6-1,TRBJ2-7,.
CASSLGPYTRGNQETQYF,TGTGCCAGCAGCTTAGGTCCCTACACCAGGGGTAACCAAGAGACCCAGTACTTC,18,few,TRBV7-2,TRBJ2-5,.
CASSLNSQNIQYF,TGTGCCAGCAGCTTAAATAGTCAAAACATTCAGTACTTC,13,few,TRBV7-2,TRBJ2-4,.
CASRRDRGSGPQHF,TGTGCCAGCAGAAGAGACCGGGGCTCGGGGCCCCAGCATTTT,14,.,TRBV7-2,TRBJ1-5,.
CASSPETAYGYTF,TGTGCCAGCTCACCAGAGACGGCTTATGGCTACACCTTC,13,.,TRBV18,TRBJ1-2,.
CASSFQGGGETQYF,TGTGCCAGCAGCTTTCAGGGCGGTGGGGAGACCCAGTACTTC,14,few,TRBV7-2,TRBJ2-5,.
CASSIIRGSGPYNEQFF,TGTGCCAGTAGTATCATACGGGGTAGCGGGCCGTACAATGAGCAGTTCTTC,17,.,TRBV19,TRBJ2-1,TRBD2
CSARDSRRHDSNQPQHF,TGCAGTGCTAGAGATTCGCGACGTCACGATAGCAATCAGCCCCAGCATTTT,17,.,TRBV20-1,TRBJ1-5,.
CASSPVTGGARAGELFF,TGTGCCAGCAGTCCCGTAACAGGGGGCGCCCGGGCCGGGGAGCTGTTTTTT,17,.,TRBV12-3/TRBV12-4,TRBJ2-2,TRBD1
CASSLVVQGAGETQYF,TGTGCCAGCAGTTTAGTAGTTCAGGGGGCGGGAGAGACCCAGTACTTC,16,.,TRBV27,TRBJ2-5,TRBD1
CASSDTSGLPGSF,TGTGCCAGCAGTGATACTAGCGGGTTACCAGGAAGCTTC,13,few,TRBV6-1,TRBJ2-7,TRBD2
CASSLAGSNTEAFF,TGTGCCAGCAGCTTAGCAGGTTCGAACACTGAAGCTTTCTTT,14,.,TRBV7-2,TRBJ1-1,.
CASSAAVGLESNEQFF,TGTGCCAGCAGCGCGGCGGTGGGACTAGAATCCAATGAGCAGTTCTTC,16,.,TRBV7-4,TRBJ2-1,TRBD2
CASSGQFLYEQYF,TGTGCCAGCAGCGGACAGTTCCTCTACGAGCAGTACTTC,13,few,TRBV12-3/TRBV12-4,TRBJ2-7,.
CASSMYKNTEAFF,TGTGCCAGCAGCATGTACAAGAACACTGAAGCTTTCTTT,13,.,TRBV7-2,TRBJ1-1,.
CASSIAGNTGELFF,TGTGCCAGTAGTATTGCAGGGAACACCGGGGAGCTGTTTTTT,14,few,TRBV19,TRBJ2-2,.
CASRANPYDEQYF,TGTGCCAGCAGAGCCAACCCCTATGACGAGCAGTACTTC,13,.,TRBV7-3,TRBJ2-7,.
CASSQPGLSDTQYF,TGTGCCAGCAGCCAACCGGGACTATCGGATACGCAGTATTTT,14,.,TRBV4-2,TRBJ2-3,TRBD2
CASSLGRAGAKEQYF,TGTGCCAGCAGCTTAGGGCGAGCGGGGGCGAAGGAGCAGTACTTC,15,.,TRBV7-2,TRBJ2-7,TRBD2
CASSANQGAGTGELFF,TGTGCCAGCAGCGCCAATCAGGGGGCAGGCACCGGGGAGCTGTTTTTT,16,few,TRBV25-1,TRBJ2-2,TRBD1
CASSPMGGRTSTNEKLFF,TGTGCCAGCAGCCCGATGGGGGGTAGGACATCAACTAATGAAAAACTGTTTTTT,18,.,TRBV7-2,TRBJ1-4,.
CSANPRTGDREAFF,TGCAGTGCTAACCCCCGGACAGGGGATAGAGAAGCTTTCTTT,14,.,TRBV20-1,TRBJ1-1,TRBD1
CASGIGNTDTQYF,TGTGCTAGTGGGATCGGGAACACAGATACGCAGTATTTT,13,many,TRBV12-5,TRBJ2-3,.
CASNGGPTNEKLFF,TGTGCCAGCAACGGGGGGCCAACTAATGAAAAACTGTTTTTT,14,once,TRBV7-9,TRBJ1-4,.
CASSLSRGLALISYNEQFF,TGTGCCAGCAGTTTAAGTCGAGGACTAGCTTTGATCTCCTACAATGAGCAGTTCTTC,19,.,TRBV28,TRBJ2-1,TRBD2
CASSAQTGGTTQFF,TGTGCCAGCAGCGCACAAACCGGCGGGACTACGCAGTTCTTC,14,.,TRBV11-3,TRBJ2-1,TRBD2
CATSRDPGQGYEQYF,TGTGCCACCAGCAGAGACCCGGGACAGGGTTACGAGCAGTACTTC,15,.,TRBV15,TRBJ2-7,TRBD1
CASSIRGNNSPLHF,TGTGCCAGCAGCATCCGGGGGAATAATTCACCCCTCCACTTT,14,few,TRBV7-9,TRBJ1-6,.
CASSELSGLGRSSYNEQFF,TGTGCCAGCAGTGAATTGAGCGGCCTCGGCCGGAGCTCCTACAATGAGCAGTTCTTC,19,.,TRBV25-1,TRBJ2-1,.
CASSERQGWDLNYGYTF,TGTGCCAGCAGTGAACGGCAGGGGTGGGATCTGAACTATGGCTACACCTTC,17,.,TRBV2,TRBJ1-2,.
CASSLWGPRNEQFF,TGTGCCAGCAGCTTGTGGGGTCCTAGGAATGAGCAGTTCTTC,14,.,TRBV7-4,TRBJ2-1,.
CASSFVREQYNEQFF,TGTGCCAGCAGCTTCGTCCGGGAGCAATACAATGAGCAGTTCTTC,15,many,TRBV7-6,TRBJ2-1,.
CASSLWTGGNTIYF,TGTGCCAGCAGTTTGTGGACAGGGGGAAACACCATATATTTT,14,few,TRBV12-3/TRBV12-4,TRBJ1-3,TRBD1
CASSLDSFQGGTEAFF,TGTGCCAGCAGTTTAGATTCTTTCCAGGGTGGCACTGAAGCTTTCTTT,16,once,TRBV12-3/TRBV12-4,TRBJ1-1,.
CASSPGSFKNIQYF,TGTGCCAGCAGCCCCGGCTCCTTTAAAAACATTCAGTACTTC,14,few,TRBV7-2,TRBJ2-4,.
CASSRGASNTGELFF,TGTGCCAGCAGCCGCGGCGCCTCGAACACCGGGGAGCTGTTTTTT,15,.,TRBV11-2,TRBJ2-2,.
CSARPGSGETQYF,TGCAGTGCTAGGCCCGGGTCGGGAGAGACCCAGTACTTC,13,few,TRBV20-1,TRBJ2-5,.
CASSFGPEYNEQFF,TGTGCCAGCAGCTTCGGCCCGGAATACAATGAGCAGTTCTTC,14,few,TRBV7-2,TRBJ2-1,.